This T cell receptor beta chain comes out of a study of blood T cell repertoires in COVID-19. Looking at the study overall: T cells, B-cell-depleted T cells, or PBMCs provided the cDNA or gDNA that served as material.

The CDR3 loop spans 13 amino acids. Germline trimming cut 3 bases from V and 9 bases from J; bases unmatched to any gene: 1. CDR1 is SNHLY and CDR2 is FYNNEI in the germline V gene. This clone was seen just once. Sequencing was performed with immunoSEQ multiplex PCR; in TCRdb, only in-frame clones are kept and a portion is missing. The sample carries 400,000 to 550,000 clones, approximately 90% recorded once. The receptor comes from a woman younger than 35 with acute COVID-19. Source material: PBMCs or T cells enriched from blood (not recorded which). This rearrangement joins TRBV2 to TRBJ1-6, with TRBD1 identical over 8 bases. The CDR3 here is CASSDRGLSPLHF. In DNA, the CDR3 is TGTGCCAGCAGTGACAGGGGGCTTTCACCCCTCCACTTT.